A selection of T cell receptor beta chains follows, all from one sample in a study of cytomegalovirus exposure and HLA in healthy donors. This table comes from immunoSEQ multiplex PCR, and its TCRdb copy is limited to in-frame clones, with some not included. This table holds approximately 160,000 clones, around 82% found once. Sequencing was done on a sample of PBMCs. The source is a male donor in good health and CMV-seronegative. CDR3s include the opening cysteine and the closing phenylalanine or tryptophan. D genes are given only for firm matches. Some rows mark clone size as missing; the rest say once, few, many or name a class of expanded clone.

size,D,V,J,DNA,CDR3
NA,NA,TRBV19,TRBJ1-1,TGTGCCAGTAGTATGCGGAACACTGAAGCTTTCTTT,CASSMRNTEAFF
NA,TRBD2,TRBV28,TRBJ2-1,TGTGCCAGCAGTTTGTTAGCGGGAGCGGCCCATGAGCAGTTCTTC,CASSLLAGAAHEQFF
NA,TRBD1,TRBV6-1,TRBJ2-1,TGTGCCAGCAGTGAACGGGCGGGACAGGGGGCGAATGAGCAGTTCTTC,CASSERAGQGANEQFF
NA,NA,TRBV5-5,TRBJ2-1,TGTGCCAGCAGCTTGGGGCAGCAGTTCTTC,CASSLGQQFF
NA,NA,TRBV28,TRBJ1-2,TGTGCCAGCAGTATAGGGACAACTCTAAACTATGGCTACACCTTC,CASSIGTTLNYGYTF
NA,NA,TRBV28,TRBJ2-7,TGTGCCAGCAGTTCCCCCCGAGGACAGCGACTCTACGAGCAGTACTTC,CASSSPRGQRLYEQYF
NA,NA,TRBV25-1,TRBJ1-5,TGTGCCAGCAGTCCTCGGGGGAGCAATCAGCCCCAGCATTTT,CASSPRGSNQPQHF
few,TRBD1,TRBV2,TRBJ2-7,TGTGCCAGGGGGTTTCCGGGACAGGGTTACGAGCAGTACTTC,CARGFPGQGYEQYF
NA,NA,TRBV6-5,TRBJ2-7,TGTGCCAGCAGTACCGACAGGCGGACCTACGAGCAGTACTTC,CASSTDRRTYEQYF
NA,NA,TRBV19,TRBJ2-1,TGTGCCAGTATTCGGACCCCAGGACAAAAAAACAATGAGCAGTTCTTC,CASIRTPGQKNNEQFF
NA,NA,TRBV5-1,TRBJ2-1,TGCGCCAGCAGCTTGCAACAGGTTTATGAGCAGTTCTTC,CASSLQQVYEQFF
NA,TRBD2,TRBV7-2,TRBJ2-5,TGTGCCAGCAGGGTTGGGCTAGCGGGGGGAACCACCCAGTACTTC,CASRVGLAGGTTQYF
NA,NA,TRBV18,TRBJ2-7,TGTGCCAGCTCACCAAAAGCATACGAGCAGTACTTC,CASSPKAYEQYF
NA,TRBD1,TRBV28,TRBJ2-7,TGTGCCAGTCGGGACAGGGCCTACGAGCAGTACTTC,CASRDRAYEQYF
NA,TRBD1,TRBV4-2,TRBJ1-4,TGTGCCAGCAGACCAGGGGGCGGTGGGACTAATGAAAAACTGTTTTTT,CASRPGGGGTNEKLFF
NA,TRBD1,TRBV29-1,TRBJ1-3,TGCAGCGCCAGGCTAGGGGGCAAGAGTACTGGAAACACCATATATTTT,CSARLGGKSTGNTIYF
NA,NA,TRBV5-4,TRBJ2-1,TGTGCCAGCAGCTCGAGGCTTTTGGCGTACAATGAGCAGTTCTTC,CASSSRLLAYNEQFF
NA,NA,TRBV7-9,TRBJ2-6,TGTGCCACCTCCTTCGTCCCTGGGGCCAACGTCCTGACTTTC,CATSFVPGANVLTF
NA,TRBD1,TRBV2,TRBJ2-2,TGTGCCAGCAGATCCGACAGGGGGGTAATCGGGGAGCTGTTTTTT,CASRSDRGVIGELFF
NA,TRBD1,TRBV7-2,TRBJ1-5,TGTGCCAGCAGCATTACAGGGGGCCGTAGCAATCAGCCCCAGCATTTT,CASSITGGRSNQPQHF
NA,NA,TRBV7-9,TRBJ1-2,TGTGCCAGCAGCTTAACAGAAAACTATGGCTACACCTTC,CASSLTENYGYTF
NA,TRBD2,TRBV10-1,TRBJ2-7,TGCGCCAGCAGTGAGTCTCGGACTAGCGGAACCTACGAGCAGTACTTC,CASSESRTSGTYEQYF
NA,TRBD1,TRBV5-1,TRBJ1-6,TGCGCCAGCAGCTCGGGACAGGGGAATAATTCACCCCTCCACTTT,CASSSGQGNNSPLHF
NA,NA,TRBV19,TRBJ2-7,TGTGCCAGTCGAGTTGGGTCAAGCGGGCAGTACTTC,CASRVGSSGQYF
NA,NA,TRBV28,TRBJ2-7,TGTGCCAGCAGCGGATCACGCATTACGAGCAGGGGGTACTTC,CASSGSRITSRGYF
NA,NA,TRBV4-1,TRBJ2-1,TGCGCCAGCAGCCGGGGGGACCCCAGCAATGAGCAGTTCTTC,CASSRGDPSNEQFF
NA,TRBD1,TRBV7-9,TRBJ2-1,TGTGCCAGCAGCCCCCCCTTACCGGGACAGGGGGGCGATGAGCAGTTCTTC,CASSPPLPGQGGDEQFF
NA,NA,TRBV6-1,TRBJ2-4,TGTGCCAGCAGTGTTCCAGGAGCCAAAAACATTCAGTACTTC,CASSVPGAKNIQYF
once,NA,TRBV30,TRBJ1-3,TGTGCCTGGGGTACAGGGTCTTCTGGAAACACCATATATTTT,CAWGTGSSGNTIYF
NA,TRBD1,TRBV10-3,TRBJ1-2,TGTGCCATCAGTGCTCATACCCGGGGACAGGGGGATGGCTACACCTTC,CAISAHTRGQGDGYTF
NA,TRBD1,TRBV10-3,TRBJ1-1,TGTGCCATCAGTGACGGAGACAGGGGTTTGAAAGCTTTCTTT,CAISDGDRGLKAFF
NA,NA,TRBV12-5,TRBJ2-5,TGTGCTAGTGGTTTGGCAACAGGGCGTGGGGAGACCCAGTACTTC,CASGLATGRGETQYF
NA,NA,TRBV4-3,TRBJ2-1,TGCGCCAGCAGCCCAGGACTGCTCCTGGGCAATGAGCAGTTCTTC,CASSPGLLLGNEQFF
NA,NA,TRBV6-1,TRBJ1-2,TGTGCCAGCAGTGATGGTGGGCAGGGTGGCTACACCTTC,CASSDGGQGGYTF
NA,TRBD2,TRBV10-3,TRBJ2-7,TGTGCCATCAGGACTAGCGAATACGAGCAGTACTTC,CAIRTSEYEQYF
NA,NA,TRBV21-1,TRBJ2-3,TGTGCCAGCAGCGCCATTCAAGGGGGGACAGGGTTCTTAGATACGCAGTATTTT,CASSAIQGGTGFLDTQYF
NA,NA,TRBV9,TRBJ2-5,TGTGCCAGCAGCGTAGGGGCAGGGAGGGAGACCCAGTACTTC,CASSVGAGRETQYF
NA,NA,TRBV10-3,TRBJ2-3,TGTGCCATCAGTGTTGTAGGGGGGGGCACCACAGATACGCAGTATTTT,CAISVVGGGTTDTQYF
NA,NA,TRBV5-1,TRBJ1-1,TGCGCCAGCAGCTTGGATGGGACTACCCCCACTGAAGCTTTCTTT,CASSLDGTTPTEAFF
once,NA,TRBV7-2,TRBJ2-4,TGTGCCAGCAGCTACTCTCTGCTAGCCAAAAACATTCAGTACTTC,CASSYSLLAKNIQYF
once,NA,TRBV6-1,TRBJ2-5,TGTGCCAGCAGAGAGAGATCCCAAGAGACCCAGTACTTC,CASRERSQETQYF